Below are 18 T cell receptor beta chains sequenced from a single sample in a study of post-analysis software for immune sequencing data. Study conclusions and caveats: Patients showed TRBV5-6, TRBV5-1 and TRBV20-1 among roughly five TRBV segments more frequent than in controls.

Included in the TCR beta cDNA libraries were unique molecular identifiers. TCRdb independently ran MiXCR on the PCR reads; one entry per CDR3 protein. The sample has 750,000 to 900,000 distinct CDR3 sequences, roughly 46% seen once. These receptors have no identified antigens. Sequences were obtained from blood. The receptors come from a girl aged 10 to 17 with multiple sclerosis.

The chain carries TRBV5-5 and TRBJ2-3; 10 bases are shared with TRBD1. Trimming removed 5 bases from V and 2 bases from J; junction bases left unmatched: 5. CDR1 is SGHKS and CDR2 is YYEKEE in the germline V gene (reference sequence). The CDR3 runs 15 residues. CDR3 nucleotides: TGTGCCAGCAGTTGGGACAGGGGAATCACAGATACGCAGTATTTT. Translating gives CASSWDRGITDTQYF.

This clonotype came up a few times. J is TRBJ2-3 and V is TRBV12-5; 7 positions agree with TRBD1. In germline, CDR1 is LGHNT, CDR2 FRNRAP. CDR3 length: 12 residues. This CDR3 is CACQGDLYTQYF. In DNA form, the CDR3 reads TGTGCCTGCCAGGGGGACCTTTATACGCAGTATTTT.

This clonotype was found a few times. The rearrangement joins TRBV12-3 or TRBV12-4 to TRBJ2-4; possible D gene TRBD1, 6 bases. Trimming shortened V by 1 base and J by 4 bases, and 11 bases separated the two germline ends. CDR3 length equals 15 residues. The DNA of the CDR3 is TGTGCCAGCAGTTTAGAAGAGGGGGTAAAAAACATTCAGTACTTC. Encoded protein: CASSLEEGVKNIQYF.

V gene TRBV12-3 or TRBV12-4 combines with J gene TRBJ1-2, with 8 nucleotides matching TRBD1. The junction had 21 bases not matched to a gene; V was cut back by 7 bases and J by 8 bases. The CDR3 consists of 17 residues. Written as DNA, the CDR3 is TGTGCCAGCACCACTGACTCCGGGACAGGACTCTCGGAGGGCTACACCTTC. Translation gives CASTTDSGTGLSEGYTF.

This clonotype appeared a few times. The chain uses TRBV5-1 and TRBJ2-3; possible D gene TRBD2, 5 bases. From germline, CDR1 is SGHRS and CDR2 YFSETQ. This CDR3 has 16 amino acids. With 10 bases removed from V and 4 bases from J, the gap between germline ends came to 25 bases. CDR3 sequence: CAARTPPETRADTQYF. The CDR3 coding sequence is TGCGCCGCGCGAACCCCTCCGGAGACGAGGGCAGATACGCAGTATTTT.

DNA of the CDR3: TGCGCCAGCAGCCAAGAAGGGTTCCAGGGCGTTGGCTACACCTTC. It yields the protein CASSQEGFQGVGYTF. J is TRBJ1-2 and V is TRBV4-1, with a tentative D call TRBD1 (5 bases). V shed 0 bases and J shed 7 bases, with 15 bases lying between them. This CDR3 is built from 15 residues. The germline CDR1 and CDR2 sequences are MGHRA and YSYEKL.

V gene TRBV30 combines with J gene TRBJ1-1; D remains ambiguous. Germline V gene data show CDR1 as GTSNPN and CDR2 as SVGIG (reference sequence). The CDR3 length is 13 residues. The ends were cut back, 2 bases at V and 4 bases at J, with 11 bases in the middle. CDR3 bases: TGTGCCTGGAGTATGGGTAGGAGCACTGAAGCTTTCTTT. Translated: CAWSMGRSTEAFF.

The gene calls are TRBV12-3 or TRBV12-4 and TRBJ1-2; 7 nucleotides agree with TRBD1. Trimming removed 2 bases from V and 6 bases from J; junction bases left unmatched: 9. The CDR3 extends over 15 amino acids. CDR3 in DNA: TGTGCCAGCAGTTTAACCGTAGGACAGGTTGATGGCTACACCTTC. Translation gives CASSLTVGQVDGYTF.

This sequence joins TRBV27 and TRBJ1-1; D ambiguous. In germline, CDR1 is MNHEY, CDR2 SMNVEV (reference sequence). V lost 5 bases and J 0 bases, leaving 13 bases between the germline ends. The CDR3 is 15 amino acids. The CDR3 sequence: CASSPRWQLNTEAFF. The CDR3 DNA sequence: TGTGCCAGCAGTCCCCGATGGCAGTTGAACACTGAAGCTTTCTTT.

The CDR3 reads CASSQGLTGQYF. In nucleotides, the CDR3 is TGTGCCAGCAGCCAAGGACTCACAGGGCAGTACTTC. The chain links TRBV3-1 to TRBJ2-7; perhaps TRBD1 as D (5 bases). Trimming removed 1 base from V and 9 bases from J, with 10 bases in between. The CDR3 totals 12 residues. The germline gives CDR1 LGHDT, CDR2 YNNKEL (reference sequence).

Here the CDR3 reads CAIPIAGGNNEQFF. The CDR3 bases are TGTGCCATCCCTATAGCGGGAGGGAACAATGAGCAGTTCTTC. The chain uses TRBV25-1 and TRBJ2-1; TRBD2 matches 11 bases. The CDR3 totals 14 residues. Germline V gene data show CDR1 as MGHDK and CDR2 as SYGVNS. V lost 10 bases and J lost 5; bases outside the gene matches: 7.

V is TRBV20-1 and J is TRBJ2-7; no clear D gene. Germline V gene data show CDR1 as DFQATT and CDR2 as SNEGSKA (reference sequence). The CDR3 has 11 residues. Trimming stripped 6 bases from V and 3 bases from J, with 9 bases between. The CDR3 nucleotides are TGCAGTGCAGAGACGGGCTACGAGCAGTACTTC. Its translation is CSAETGYEQYF.

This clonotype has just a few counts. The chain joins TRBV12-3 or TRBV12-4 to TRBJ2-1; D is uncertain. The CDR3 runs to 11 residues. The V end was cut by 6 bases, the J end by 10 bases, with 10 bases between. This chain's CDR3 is CASSLDHEQFF. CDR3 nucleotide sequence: TGTGCCAGCAGCCTTGACCACGAGCAGTTCTTC.

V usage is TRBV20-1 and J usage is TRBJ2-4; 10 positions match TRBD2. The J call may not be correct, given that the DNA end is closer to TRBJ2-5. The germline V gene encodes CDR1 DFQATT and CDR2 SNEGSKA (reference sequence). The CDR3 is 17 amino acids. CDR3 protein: CSARMEREGITQETQYF. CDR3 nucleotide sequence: TGCAGTGCTAGAATGGAGCGGGAGGGAATAACCCAAGAGACCCAGTACTTC.

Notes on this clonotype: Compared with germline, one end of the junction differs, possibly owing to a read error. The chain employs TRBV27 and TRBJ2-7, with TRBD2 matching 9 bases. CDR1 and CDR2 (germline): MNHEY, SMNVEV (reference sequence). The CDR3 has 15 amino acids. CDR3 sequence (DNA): TGTGCCATCAGTTGGCGGGAGGGCCTGATTCACGAGCAGTACTTC. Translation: CAISWREGLIHEQYF.

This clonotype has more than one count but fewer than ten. CDR3 loop: CASSDPIAAVQETQYF. CDR3 nucleotides: TGTGCCAGCAGTGATCCGATTGCGGCGGTCCAAGAGACCCAGTACTTC. The chain uses TRBV25-1 and TRBJ2-5; D is unresolved. The V end was cut by 3 bases, the J end by 1 base, with 15 bases between. CDR1 and CDR2 (germline): MGHDK, SYGVNS. The CDR3 loop spans 16 amino acids. Together with reference TRBV25-1 and TRBJ2-5, the CDR3 gives the full variable domain: EADIYQTPRYLVIGTGKKITLECSQTMGHDKMYWYQQDPGMELHLIHYSYGVNSTEKGDLSSESTVSRIRTEHFPLTLESARPSHTSQYLCASSDPIAAVQETQYFGPGTRLLVL.

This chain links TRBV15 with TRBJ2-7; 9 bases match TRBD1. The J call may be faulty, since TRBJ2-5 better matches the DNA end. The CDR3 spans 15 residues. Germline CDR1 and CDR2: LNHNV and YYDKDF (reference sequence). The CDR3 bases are TGTGCCACCAGCACCGGACAGGGGTTGGAGGAGACCCAGTACTTC. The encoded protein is CATSTGQGLEETQYF.

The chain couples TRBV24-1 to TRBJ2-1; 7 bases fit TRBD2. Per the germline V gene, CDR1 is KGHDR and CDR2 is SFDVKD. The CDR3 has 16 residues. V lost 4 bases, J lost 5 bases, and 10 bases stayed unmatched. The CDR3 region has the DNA TGTGCCACCAGTGACTCCCGGGGAGGGTTGGACAATGAGCAGTTCTTC. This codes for CATSDSRGGLDNEQFF.